The T cell receptor (beta chain) described here comes from a study of blood T cell repertoires in COVID-19. In this sample, this clone turned up a few times. With 4 bases clipped from V and 1 base from J, the junction kept 8 bases outside the gene matches. The length of the CDR3 is 17 residues. Germline V gene lookup returns CDR1 LGHDT and CDR2 YNNKEL (reference sequence). Profiling relied on immunoSEQ multiplex PCR, and the TCRdb table lists in-frame clones only, not all of them. The profile shows approximately 65,000 clones, 90% of them singletons. What was sequenced was peripheral blood. The J gene is TRBJ2-7, the V gene TRBV3-1 (or the pseudogene TRBV3-2); the match to TRBD2 covers 12 bases. The receptor was isolated from a woman aged 18-29 years with acute or convalescent COVID-19. CDR3 sequence: CASSPTPGLAGSYEQYF. As DNA, the CDR3 is TGTGCCAGCAGCCCGACTCCGGGACTAGCGGGTTCCTACGAGCAGTACTTC.